One T cell receptor (beta chain) is described in this entry. As yet, its antigen is unknown. The sample comes from a study of cytomegalovirus exposure and HLA in healthy donors. The CDR3 length is 16 residues. The ends were cut back, 0 bases at V and 5 bases at J, with 18 bases in the middle. Nominal health characterized the donors when sampled, though unrecorded immune exposures were likely. Study-level findings and limits: Approximately 18,000 TCR beta sequences were associated with HLA alleles at 0.05 false discovery rate in a later analysis. Reportedly, cytomegalovirus status was diagnosed with high sensitivity and specificity. Compared with the approximately 670-donor mean, an Asian-associated ancestry cluster reportedly had fewer N-insertions, according to a later analysis.

The PCR used 60 Vbeta and 13 Jbeta primers. Sequenced by immunoSEQ multiplex PCR; TCRdb stores in-frame clones only, minus some. This sample carries about 160,000 clones, about four fifths of them seen once, and the ten largest clones take around 7.7%. This chain connects TRBV5-7 to TRBJ2-7; D is possibly TRBD1 (6 bases). Being an ORF, TRBV5-7 has a function that is uncertain. The sequence was obtained from a woman in her thirties in good health and CMV-seropositive. The specimen sequenced was PBMCs. CDR3 in amino acids: CASSLACLTGGDEQYF. The CDR3 nucleotides are TGTGCCAGCAGCTTGGCTTGTTTGACAGGAGGTGACGAGCAGTACTTC.